This TCR beta chain was observed in a study of CD8+CD57+ T cells in acquired aplastic anemia. In the study overall: Each DNA sample taken from sorted CD4+ and CD8+ cells came to approximately 3.2 ug on average.

Genomic DNA constituted the template upon which TCR beta VDJ and CDR3 profiling was performed. TCRdb re-derived calls from the reads in MiXCR, one entry per CDR3 protein. The table shows tens of thousands of distinct CDR3 sequences, with around 70% occurring only once. General study results and limits: Overlapping CD8+ CDR3 repertoires of patients and controls contained approximately 29 shared sequences. Patients versus controls showed no significant CD8+ Simpson's diversity difference.

On this clonotype itself: What it binds is unknown.

Previously, flow cytometry had revealed CD8+CD57+ cell expansion in the patients chosen for sequencing. At blood sampling, none of the patients had yet received therapy. The CDR3 runs to 13 residues. Germline V gives CDR1 KGHDR, CDR2 SFDVKD. The germline V and J ends were trimmed by 5 bases and 4 bases, with 7 bases remaining between them. J is TRBJ1-4 and V is TRBV24-1; D unresolved. Sequencing was done on a sample of sorted CD4+, CD8+, or CD8+CD57+ T cells (not recorded which) from PBMCs. The clonotype originates from a human donor with aplastic anemia. The CDR3 loop is CATSGGYNEKLFF. CDR3 DNA: TGTGCCACCAGTGGAGGCTATAATGAAAAACTGTTTTTT.